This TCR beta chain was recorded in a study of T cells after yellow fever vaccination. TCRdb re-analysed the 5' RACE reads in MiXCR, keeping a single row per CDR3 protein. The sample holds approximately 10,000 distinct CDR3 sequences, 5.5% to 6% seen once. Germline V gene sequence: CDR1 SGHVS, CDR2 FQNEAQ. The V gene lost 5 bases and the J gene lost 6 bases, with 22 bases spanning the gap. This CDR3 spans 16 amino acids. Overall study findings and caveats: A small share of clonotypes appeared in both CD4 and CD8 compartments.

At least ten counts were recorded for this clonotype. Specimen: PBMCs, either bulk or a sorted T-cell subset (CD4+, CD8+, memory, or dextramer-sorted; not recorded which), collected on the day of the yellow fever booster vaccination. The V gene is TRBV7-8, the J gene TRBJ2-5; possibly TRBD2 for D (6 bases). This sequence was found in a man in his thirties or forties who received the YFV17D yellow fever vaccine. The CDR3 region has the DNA TGTGCCAGCAGCCCCGGGCCTCTAGTCCGGGGGAAGACCCAGTACTTC. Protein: CASSPGPLVRGKTQYF.